This record covers a single T cell receptor (beta chain). Its antigen is still unknown. Per-base qualities were not stored, and no clone one base away is much larger. Libraries were prepared through the immunoSEQ multiplex PCR assay. For TCR sequencing, RNA was extracted from every sample and reverse transcribed into cDNA to serve as template. First-strand cDNA was synthesized using SuperScript III with a 2:1 mix of oligo-dT and random hexamers. A synthetic immune receptor repertoire was used to gauge amplification bias, and whatever bias remained was removed computationally. For the original study's pipeline: Raw reads were preprocessed to remove errors, and CDR3 was defined according to IMGT conventions as the region from the conserved cysteine to phenylalanine. Clonality was calculated as 1 minus Shannon entropy normalized by log2 of the number of productive unique TCRs. Whether each scalp clone was CD4 or CD8 was inferred by checking scalp TCRbeta sequences against the CD4 and CD8 repertoires from sorted blood. The table comes from immuneACCESS by way of TCRdb, which keeps in-frame sequences with V and J called. Part of the clones is missing from these tables; in studies checked, under half for an unresolved V gene and the rest for unknown reasons. From that table come the V and J calls and clone size; the DNA was used to work out D and trimming. Here the sample has roughly 110,000 clones; around 84% occur a single time. The ten largest clones represent around 25% of the sample.

The sample comes from a study of CD8+ T cells in alopecia areata (dated by TCRdb to about 2018). About the investigation overall: The treated patients took part in an open-label pilot trial in which moderate-to-severe alopecia areata was treated with oral tofacitinib at 5 to 10 mg twice daily. Patients received tofacitinib for 6 to 18 months and were then followed off drug for 6 months to check for delayed response and recurrence. The SALT score, which quantifies the percentage of affected scalp surface area, was used to measure disease severity in treated patients. High-throughput TCRbeta sequencing was used to examine T cell clonal expansion in alopecia areata in both the C3H/HeJ mouse model and human patients. On the human side, TCRbeta sequencing was run on scalp tissue and on sorted CD4+ and CD8+ peripheral blood T cells from healthy controls and from alopecia areata patients with either patchy or totalis/universalis disease. Biopsies were taken from tofacitinib-treated patients at baseline and at 4 and 24 weeks of treatment, and a later scalp biopsy was taken in several of the tofacitinib-treated patients. Clonality in the scalp was compared among normal scalp (n=4), patchy alopecia areata scalp (n=8), and alopecia totalis/universalis scalp (n=8). RNA was extracted with the PAXgene miRNA kit for fixed scalp, the miRNeasy kit for PBMCs, and the RNeasy kit for mouse skin. TCRbeta CDR3 regions were amplified by immunoSEQ multiplex PCR using 35 Vbeta forward and 13 Jbeta reverse primers. Study-level results and caveats: With tofacitinib, both scalp clonality and the number of expanded CD8+ clones among the top 100 scalp clones went down significantly. Higher clonality and more expanded CD8+ clones were observed in lesional scalp than in normal scalp, particularly in alopecia totalis/universalis, a finding suggestive of antigenic drive. Many expanded lesional clones were found to persist in scalp and blood during tofacitinib treatment, and relapse after treatment cessation may be partly explained by this persistence. Because the treated cohort was small and included a single nonresponder, larger studies are needed to assess links between baseline CD8+ expansion and response. Resident alphabeta T cells in normal human skin are also sequenced, complicating scalp TCR repertoire analysis, unlike mouse skin dominated by gammadelta T cells. TCR sequences shared between patients were less clear than in mice, possibly partly because of HLA diversity in the patient population.

Reading the label with the study, this specimen's time point is: less than 30 weeks on oral tofacitinib. Taken with the paper, the label for treatment or condition translates to: oral pan-JAK inhibitor, 5-10 mg twice daily. Peripheral blood and lesional scalp punch biopsies were obtained from patients with alopecia areata. PBMCs were separated by density centrifugation and stained for CD3, CD4 and CD8, after which CD4+ and CD8+ T cells were sorted on a FACSAria. The CDR3 has 12 amino acids, counting the end cysteine and phenylalanine. Of the read, only the CDR3 DNA is kept; its 36 bases are in frame from base 1. CDR1 and CDR2 are drawn from the germline V gene: SGHVS, FNYEAQ. The junction carries 1 base between V and J, which are trimmed by 3 bases and 0 bases respectively.

The chain is made from TRBV7-6 and TRBJ2-3, with an unclear D gene assignment. The sequence came from a human donor with alopecia areata. The specimen comprised CD8+ T cells sorted from blood, sampled at week 24, from a patient treated with tofacitinib. The sequence in DNA is TGTGCCAGCAGCTTTAGCACAGATACGCAGTATTTT. The translation is CASSFSTDTQYF.